This T cell receptor (beta chain) was captured by sequencing in a study of T cell responses to AZD1222 COVID-19 vaccine. General study results and limits: Unmutated variant regions are reportedly targeted by nearly half of spike-specific TCRs.

With regard to this clone: What it recognizes is unknown.

TCRdb's copy holds only in-frame clones and misses some; the assay was immunoSEQ multiplex PCR. The table lists 120,000 or so clones, roughly 90% of them singletons. Germline V CDR1 and CDR2: MGHRA, YSYEKL. This CDR3 region has 15 residues. With 2 bases clipped from V and 4 bases from J, the junction kept 2 bases outside the gene matches. The chain has TRBV4-1 and TRBJ2-1, with 10 bases aligning to TRBD2. This clonotype was obtained from an adult in good health. Sequences were derived from peripheral blood, sampled on day 0 of AZD1222 vaccination. The CDR3 region is CASSQNSGRYNEQFF. CDR3 DNA sequence: TGCGCCAGCAGCCAAAATAGCGGGAGGTACAATGAGCAGTTCTTC.